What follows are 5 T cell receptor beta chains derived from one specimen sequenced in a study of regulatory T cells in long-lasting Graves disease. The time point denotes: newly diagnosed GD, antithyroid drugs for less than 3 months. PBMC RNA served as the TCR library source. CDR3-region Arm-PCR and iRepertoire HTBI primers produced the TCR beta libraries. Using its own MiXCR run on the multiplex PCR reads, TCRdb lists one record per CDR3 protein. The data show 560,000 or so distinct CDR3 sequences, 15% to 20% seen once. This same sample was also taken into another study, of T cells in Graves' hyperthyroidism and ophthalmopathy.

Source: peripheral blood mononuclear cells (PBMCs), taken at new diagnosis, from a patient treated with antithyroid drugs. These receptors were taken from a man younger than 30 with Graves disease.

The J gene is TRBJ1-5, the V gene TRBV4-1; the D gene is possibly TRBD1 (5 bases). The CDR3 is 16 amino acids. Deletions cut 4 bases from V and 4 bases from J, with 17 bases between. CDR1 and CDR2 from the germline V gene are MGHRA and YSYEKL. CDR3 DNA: TGCGCCAGCAGCCTTCACGGGGGGGTATCGAATCAGCCCCAGCATTTT. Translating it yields CASSLHGGVSNQPQHF.

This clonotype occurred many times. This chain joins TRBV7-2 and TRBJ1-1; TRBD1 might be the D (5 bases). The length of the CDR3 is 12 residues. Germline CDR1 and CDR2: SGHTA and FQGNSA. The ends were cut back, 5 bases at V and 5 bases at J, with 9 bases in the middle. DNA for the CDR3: TGTGCCAGCAGCCTCAGGGAAACTGAAGCTTTCTTT. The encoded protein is CASSLRETEAFF.

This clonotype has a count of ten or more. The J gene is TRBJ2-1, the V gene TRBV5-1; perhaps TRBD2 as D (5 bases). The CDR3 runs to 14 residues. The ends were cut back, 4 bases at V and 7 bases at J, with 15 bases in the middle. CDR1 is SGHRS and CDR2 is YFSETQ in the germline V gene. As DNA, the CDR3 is TGCGCCAGCAGCCCAGACCCGCGCGGGAATGAGCAGTTCTTC. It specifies CASSPDPRGNEQFF.

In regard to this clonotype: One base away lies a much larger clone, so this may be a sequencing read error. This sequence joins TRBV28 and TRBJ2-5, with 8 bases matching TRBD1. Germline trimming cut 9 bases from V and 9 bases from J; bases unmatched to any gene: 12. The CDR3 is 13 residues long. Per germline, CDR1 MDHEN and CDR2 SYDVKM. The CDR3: CASWDRLQAAQYF. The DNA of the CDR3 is TGTGCCAGTTGGGACAGGTTACAGGCGGCCCAGTACTTC.

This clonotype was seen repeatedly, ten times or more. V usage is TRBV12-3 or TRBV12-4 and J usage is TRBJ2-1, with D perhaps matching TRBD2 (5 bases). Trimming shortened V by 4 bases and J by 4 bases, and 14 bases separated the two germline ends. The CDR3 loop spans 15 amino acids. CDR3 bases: TGTGCCAGCAGTTCGATCCCGACGGGATACAATGAGCAGTTCTTC. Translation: CASSSIPTGYNEQFF.